This TCR beta chain was sequenced during a study of blood T cell repertoires in COVID-19. In the study overall: Specimens from acute and convalescent COVID-19 originated in the United States, Italy and Spain. PBMCs, B-cell-depleted T cells, or T cells provided the cDNA or gDNA that made up the material.

With 4 bases removed from V and 0 bases from J, the gap between germline ends came to 11 bases. This CDR3 has 15 amino acids. From germline, CDR1 is SGHRS and CDR2 YFSETQ. Profiled with immunoSEQ multiplex PCR; TCRdb holds only in-frame clones, not every one. Counted here are about 240,000 clones, roughly 86% occurring once; the ten biggest clones make up 4%. This receptor was taken from a man over 45 with acute or convalescent COVID-19. Specimen: peripheral blood. The chain carries TRBV5-1 and TRBJ2-1; D remains ambiguous. CDR3 nucleotide sequence: TGCGCCAGCAGCATAGTCCATAGCTCCTACAATGAGCAGTTCTTC. This gives the protein CASSIVHSSYNEQFF.